These 21 T cell receptor beta chains share one sample of origin, sequenced in a study of somatic mutations in cytotoxic T cells in rheumatoid arthritis (dated by TCRdb to about 2017). The receptor library was made with the immunoSEQ multiplex PCR assay. TCRdb retrieved this table from immuneACCESS and kept in-frame rearrangements only. Not all clones are present; in checked studies, unresolved V genes account for under half, and no reason is known for the remainder. The sample table lists roughly 30,000 clones, around 90% of them with a count of one. The ten most abundant clones make up around 10% of the sample. Sequenced: CD8+ T cells sorted from blood. All receptors come from an adult with rheumatoid arthritis.

V gene TRBV7-2 combines with J gene TRBJ2-1; weak D call: TRBD2 (6 bases). This CDR3 region has 14 residues. V lost 1 base to trimming and J lost 6 bases, with 10 bases between them. Germline V CDR1 and CDR2: SGHTA, FQGNSA. The CDR3, as DNA: TGTGCCAGCAGCTTAGGGCTAGCGCCCAATGAGCAGTTCTTC. Amino acids: CASSLGLAPNEQFF.

The V gene is TRBV7-9, the J gene TRBJ2-5; TRBD1 aligns across 7 bases. Trimming took 5 bases from V and 4 from J; bases not matched to a gene: 13. The CDR3 contains 16 residues. The V gene's germline CDR1 is SEHNR and CDR2 FQNEAQ (reference sequence). The CDR3 sequence is CASSPDDRESGETQYF. The CDR3 nucleotides are TGTGCCAGCAGCCCCGATGACAGGGAAAGCGGAGAGACCCAGTACTTC.

V usage is TRBV28 and J usage is TRBJ2-3; 11 positions match TRBD2. Germline CDR1 is MDHEN and CDR2 is SYDVKM. Trimming took 4 bases from V and 4 from J; bases not matched to a gene: 4. This CDR3 has 15 residues. The CDR3 sequence: CASSSIAGGSDTQYF. The CDR3 DNA is TGTGCCAGCAGTTCTATAGCGGGGGGGTCAGATACGCAGTATTTT.

A single count supports this clone. The chain joins TRBV4-1 to TRBJ2-1; D is perhaps TRBD1 (6 bases). The CDR3 length is 14 residues. CDR1 and CDR2 from the germline V gene are MGHRA and YSYEKL. V lost 0 bases, J lost 8 bases, and 11 bases lay in between. The CDR3 here is CASSQDSGGDEQFF. CDR3 bases: TGCGCCAGCAGCCAAGATAGTGGGGGCGATGAGCAGTTCTTC.

This chain connects TRBV10-3 to TRBJ1-2; D unclear. CDR3 length: 13 amino acids. Germline V lookup: CDR1 ENHRY, CDR2 SYGVKD. V lost 2 bases to trimming and J lost 0 bases, with 4 bases between them. CDR3 nucleotide sequence: TGTGCCATCAGTGAGGCAGCTAACTATGGCTACACCTTC. Amino acid sequence: CAISEAANYGYTF.

The gene calls are TRBV7-9 and TRBJ2-7; D unclear. Germline values: CDR1 SEHNR, CDR2 FQNEAQ (reference sequence). Trimming removed 1 base at V and 2 bases at J, with 6 bases between. CDR3 size: 13 residues. In nucleotides, the CDR3 is TGTGCCAGCAGCTTAGGCGGAACCTACGAGCAGTACTTC. Translated: CASSLGGTYEQYF.

CDR3 nucleotides: TGTGCCAGCAGCCCCGGGACTAGCGGGGGGCGAGAGACCCAGTACTTC. Its protein is CASSPGTSGGRETQYF. The genes are TRBV7-3 and TRBJ2-5, with 15 bases fitting TRBD2. The germline V gene encodes CDR1 SGHTA and CDR2 FQGTGA. The length of the CDR3 is 16 residues. V gave up 5 bases and J gave up 4 bases; unmatched junction bases: 5.

This clone was counted once. The V and J genes are TRBV25-1 and TRBJ2-2; 7 bases are shared with TRBD2. The germline CDR1 and CDR2 sequences are MGHDK and SYGVNS. V was clipped by 2 bases and J by 1 base; unmatched bases: 1. There are 15 residues in the CDR3. The DNA of the CDR3 is TGTGCCAGCAGTGAAGCGGGAGTGAACACCGGGGAGCTGTTTTTT. Residues: CASSEAGVNTGELFF.

This chain links TRBV18 with TRBJ2-1, with 10 bases fitting TRBD1. The CDR3 sequence is 15 residues long. Germline values: CDR1 KGHSH, CDR2 LQKENI. J gave up 6 bases and V 2 bases, and 4 bases lay outside the gene matches. The DNA for the CDR3 is TGTGCCAGCTCACCAGATTGGGACAGGGGCAATGAGCAGTTCTTC. It is translated as CASSPDWDRGNEQFF. The whole variable domain, remainder taken from reference TRBV18 and TRBJ2-1, is NAGVMQNPRHLVRRRGQEARLRCSPMKGHSHVYWYRQLPEEGLKFMVYLQKENIIDESGMPKERFSAEFPKEGPSILRIQQVVRGDSAAYFCASSPDWDRGNEQFFGPGTRLTVL.

The V call is TRBV6-1, the J call TRBJ2-1; no definite D call. CDR1 MNHNS and CDR2 SASEGT come from the germline V gene. Deletions cut 5 bases from V and 3 bases from J, with 14 bases between. The CDR3 spans 15 residues. CDR3 residues: CASSRQVDDYNEQFF. As DNA, the CDR3 is TGTGCCAGCAGTCGCCAGGTAGATGACTACAATGAGCAGTTCTTC.

This sequence joins TRBV27 and TRBJ1-2; no reliable D call. Germline-derived CDR1 and CDR2 are MNHEY and SMNVEV (reference sequence). The CDR3 extends over 16 amino acids. V gave up 4 bases and J gave up 2 bases, with 17 bases separating them. The CDR3 bases are TGTGCCAGCAGTTCCTTCCTCGGGAGATGGAACTATGGCTACACCTTC. Translation gives CASSSFLGRWNYGYTF.

This clone was observed a handful of times. The chain is built from TRBV6-1 and TRBJ1-2; D ambiguous. The CDR3 is 18 amino acids. CDR1 and CDR2 from the germline V gene are MNHNS and SASEGT. Between the trimmed V and J ends, which lost 2 bases and 0 bases, there was a span of 19 bases. The CDR3 loop is CASSEYGRREHPNYGYTF. DNA for the CDR3: TGTGCCAGCAGTGAATATGGTCGGAGAGAGCACCCTAACTATGGCTACACCTTC.

The chain combines TRBV7-9 with TRBJ1-5, with TRBD1 identical over 9 bases. From germline, CDR1 is SEHNR and CDR2 FQNEAQ (reference sequence). The CDR3 loop spans 15 amino acids. J gave up 6 bases and V 5 bases, and 8 bases lay outside the gene matches. CDR3 DNA: TGTGCCAGCAGCGCGGGACAGGGACGGGTTCAGCCCCAGCATTTT. This codes for CASSAGQGRVQPQHF.

The rearrangement links TRBV28 to TRBJ2-3; 11 bases align to TRBD2. The germline V gene encodes CDR1 MDHEN and CDR2 SYDVKM. The J segment lost 5 bases and the V segment lost 6 bases, leaving 10 bases of the junction unmatched. This CDR3 has 16 amino acids. The CDR3: CASSPHSGRAEDTQYF. The CDR3 bases are TGTGCCAGCAGCCCCCATAGCGGGAGGGCCGAAGATACGCAGTATTTT.

The V and J genes are TRBV5-1 and TRBJ2-1; D unresolved. V lost 0 bases to trimming and J lost 1 base, with 8 bases between them. Germline lookup yields CDR1 SGHRS and CDR2 YFSETQ. The CDR3 covers 15 residues. The CDR3 sequence is CASSLVSDSYNEQFF. Written as DNA, the CDR3 is TGCGCCAGCAGCTTGGTGTCTGATTCCTACAATGAGCAGTTCTTC.

The genes are TRBV27 and TRBJ2-1; D perhaps matches TRBD2 (5 bases). The CDR3 length is 16 residues. CDR1 and CDR2 from the germline V gene are MNHEY and SMNVEV (reference sequence). The V end was cut by 5 bases, the J end by 0 bases, with 14 bases between. The CDR3: CASSPAPGSSYNEQFF. The CDR3 DNA reads as TGTGCCAGCAGTCCCGCCCCGGGGAGCTCCTACAATGAGCAGTTCTTC.

This chain connects TRBV7-9 to TRBJ2-7; 11 bases are shared with TRBD2. The CDR3 is made up of 14 amino acids. Trimming removed 5 bases from V and 5 bases from J; junction bases left unmatched: 5. The germline CDR1 and CDR2 sequences are SEHNR and FQNEAQ (reference sequence). Here the CDR3 reads CASSPTSGIHEQYF. CDR3 bases: TGTGCCAGCAGCCCGACTAGCGGGATCCACGAGCAGTACTTC. Supplemented by reference TRBV7-9 and TRBJ2-7, the full variable domain reads DTGVSQNPRHKITKRGQNVTFRCDPISEHNRLYWYRQTLGQGPEFLTYFQNEAQLEKSRLLSDRFSAERPKGSFSTLEIQRTEQGDSAMYLCASSPTSGIHEQYFGPGTRLTVT.

This chain joins TRBV13 and TRBJ2-7; 11 positions agree with TRBD1. Germline lookup yields CDR1 PRHDT and CDR2 FYEKMQ (reference sequence). J lost 5 bases, V lost 3 bases, and 3 bases had no gene match. The CDR3 runs 14 residues. The CDR3 region has the DNA TGTGCCAGCAGCTTCGGACAGGGGGCTAACGAGCAGTACTTC. Protein sequence: CASSFGQGANEQYF. Combining the CDR3 with reference TRBV13 and TRBJ2-7 gives the whole variable domain AAGVIQSPRHLIKEKRETATLKCYPIPRHDTVYWYQQGPGQDPQFLISFYEKMQSDKGSIPDRFSAQQFSDYHSELNMSSLELGDSALYFCASSFGQGANEQYFGPGTRLTVT.

This clone was counted a few times. This chain joins TRBV7-6 and TRBJ1-1; D not resolved. The CDR3 length is 16 residues. Trimming shortened V by 4 bases and J by 0 bases, and 15 bases separated the two germline ends. Germline V lookup: CDR1 SGHVS, CDR2 FNYEAQ. CDR3 in DNA: TGTGCCAGCAGCTCTGCGGAGAGGGCTATGAACACTGAAGCTTTCTTT. Its translation is CASSSAERAMNTEAFF. The full variable domain, with the rest looked up from reference TRBV7-6 and TRBJ1-1, is GAGVSQSPRYKVTKRGQDVALRCDPISGHVSLYWYRQALGQGPEFLTYFNYEAQQDKSGLPNDRFSAERPEGSISTLTIQRTEQRDSAMYRCASSSAERAMNTEAFFGQGTRLTVV.

The chain combines TRBV4-1 with TRBJ1-1; D not resolved. The CDR3 extends over 12 amino acids. Germline CDR1 reads MGHRA; CDR2 reads YSYEKL. Trimming pared 1 base from V and 11 bases from J, leaving 11 bases between. The CDR3 reads CASSQVNGEAFF. In DNA, the CDR3 is TGCGCCAGCAGCCAAGTCAATGGAGAGGCTTTCTTT.

A single count supports this clone. The chain combines TRBV6-5 with TRBJ2-5; the D is unclear. The DNA end is a closer match to TRBJ2-7, so the J assignment may be wrong. CDR3 length equals 12 residues. Germline CDR1 reads MNHEY; CDR2 reads SVGAGI. The CDR3 sequence: CATLSGSYEQYF. CDR3 in DNA: TGTGCCACCCTTTCCGGCTCCTACGAGCAGTACTTC.